This T cell receptor (beta chain) was sequenced in a study of CD8 T cells in ankylosing spondylitis. Broader study findings: Disease-linked clones were reportedly significantly enriched in matched ankylosing spondylitis synovial fluid. Earlier reports found some motif variants in synovial fluid and blood in reactive arthritis. A motif in TCR beta, a set of eight highly homologous variants, appeared characteristic of ankylosing spondylitis blood.

Each TCR beta library was made by quantitative 5'-RACE that incorporated molecular barcodes. TCRdb recomputed calls from the 5' RACE reads with MiXCR, one row per CDR3 protein. The data show around 150,000 distinct CDR3 sequences, 11% seen once. Trimming at V came to 5 bases and at J to 0 bases, leaving 4 bases not matched to a gene. Germline CDR1 is MNHNS and CDR2 is SASEGT. The CDR3 spans 17 residues. This clonotype appeared many times. Its target is not known. Sequenced: blood, either unsorted or a sorted T cell fraction (not recorded which). The V call is TRBV6-1, the J call TRBJ2-1; 13 nucleotides match TRBD2. This receptor was obtained from a male donor with ankylosing spondylitis or in good health (not recorded which). The CDR3: CASSQGLAGISYNEQFF. In DNA form, the CDR3 reads TGTGCCAGCAGTCAGGGACTAGCGGGGATCTCCTACAATGAGCAGTTCTTC.